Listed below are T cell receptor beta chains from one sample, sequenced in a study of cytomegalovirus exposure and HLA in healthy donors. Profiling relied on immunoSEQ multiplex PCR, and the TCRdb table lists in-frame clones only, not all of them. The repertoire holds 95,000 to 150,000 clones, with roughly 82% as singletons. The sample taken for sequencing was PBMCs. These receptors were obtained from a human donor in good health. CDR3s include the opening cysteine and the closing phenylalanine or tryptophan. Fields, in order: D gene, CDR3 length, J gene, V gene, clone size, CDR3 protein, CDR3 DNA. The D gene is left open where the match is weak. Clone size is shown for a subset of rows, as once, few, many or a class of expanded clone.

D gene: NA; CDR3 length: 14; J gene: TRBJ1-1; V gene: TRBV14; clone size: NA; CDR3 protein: CASSQGRENTEAFF; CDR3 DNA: TGTGCCAGCAGCCAAGGCAGGGAGAACACTGAAGCTTTCTTT
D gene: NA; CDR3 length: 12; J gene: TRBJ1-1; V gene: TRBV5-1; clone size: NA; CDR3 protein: CASSLQGTEAFF; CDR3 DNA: TGCGCCAGCAGCCTACAGGGCACTGAAGCTTTCTTT
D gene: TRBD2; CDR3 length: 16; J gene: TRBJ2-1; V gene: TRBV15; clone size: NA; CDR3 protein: CATGISSGRASNEQFF; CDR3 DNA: TGTGCCACCGGGATAAGTAGCGGGAGGGCGAGCAATGAGCAGTTCTTC
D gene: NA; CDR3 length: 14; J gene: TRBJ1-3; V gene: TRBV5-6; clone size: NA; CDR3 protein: CASSLGQVGNTIYF; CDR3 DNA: TGTGCCAGCAGCTTGGGACAGGTGGGAAACACCATATATTTT
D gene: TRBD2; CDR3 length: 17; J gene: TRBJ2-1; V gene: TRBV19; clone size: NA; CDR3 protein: CASSIEKLAGTYNEQFF; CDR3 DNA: TGTGCCAGTAGTATCGAGAAACTAGCGGGTACCTACAATGAGCAGTTCTTC
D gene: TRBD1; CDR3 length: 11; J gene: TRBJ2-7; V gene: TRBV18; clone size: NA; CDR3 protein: CASSDRVEQYF; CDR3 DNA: TGTGCCAGCTCAGACAGGGTCGAGCAGTACTTC
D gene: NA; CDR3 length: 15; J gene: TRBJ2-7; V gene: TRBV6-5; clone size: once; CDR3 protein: CASSERYIRSYEQYF; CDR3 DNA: TGTGCCAGCAGCGAAAGATATATCAGGTCCTACGAGCAGTACTTC
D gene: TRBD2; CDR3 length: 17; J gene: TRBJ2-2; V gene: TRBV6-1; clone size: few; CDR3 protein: CASSEGGRGKNTGELFF; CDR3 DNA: TGTGCCAGCAGTGAAGGAGGGCGGGGGAAGAACACCGGGGAGCTGTTTTTT
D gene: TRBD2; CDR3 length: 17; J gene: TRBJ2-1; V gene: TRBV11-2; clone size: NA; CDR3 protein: CASSLLSGLAGGGEQFF; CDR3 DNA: TGTGCCAGCAGCCTACTCTCGGGACTAGCGGGAGGCGGTGAGCAGTTCTTC
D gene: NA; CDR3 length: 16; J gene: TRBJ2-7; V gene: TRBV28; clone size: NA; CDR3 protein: CASSFGQFSNSYEQYF; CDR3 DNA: TGTGCCAGCAGTTTTGGACAGTTCTCCAACTCCTACGAGCAGTACTTC
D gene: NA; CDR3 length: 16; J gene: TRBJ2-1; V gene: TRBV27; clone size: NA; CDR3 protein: CASSFYPARVYNEQFF; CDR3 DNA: TGTGCCAGCAGTTTCTACCCGGCGCGGGTCTACAATGAGCAGTTCTTC
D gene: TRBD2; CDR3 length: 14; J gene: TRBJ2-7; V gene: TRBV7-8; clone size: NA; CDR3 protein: CASRPSGSYYEQYF; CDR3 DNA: TGTGCCAGTCGGCCTAGCGGGAGTTATTACGAGCAGTACTTC
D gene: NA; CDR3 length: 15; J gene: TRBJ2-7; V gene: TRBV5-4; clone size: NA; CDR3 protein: CASSERDLGSYEQYF; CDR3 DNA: TGTGCCAGCAGCGAAAGGGACTTAGGCTCCTACGAGCAGTACTTC
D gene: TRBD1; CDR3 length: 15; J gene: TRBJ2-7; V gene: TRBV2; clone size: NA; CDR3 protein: CASSSSGGMGYEQYF; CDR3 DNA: TGTGCCAGCAGTTCCTCAGGGGGAATGGGGTACGAGCAGTACTTC
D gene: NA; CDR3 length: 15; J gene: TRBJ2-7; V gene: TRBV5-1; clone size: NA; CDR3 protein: CASSLDPSGSYEQYF; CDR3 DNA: TGCGCCAGCAGCTTGGACCCTAGTGGCTCCTACGAGCAGTACTTC
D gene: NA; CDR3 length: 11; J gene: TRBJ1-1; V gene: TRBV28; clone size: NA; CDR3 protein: CASPSLTEAFF; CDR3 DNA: TGTGCCAGCCCAAGCTTGACTGAAGCTTTCTTT
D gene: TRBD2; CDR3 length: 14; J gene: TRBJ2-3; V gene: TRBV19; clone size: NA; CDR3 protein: CASTMTSGRSTQYF; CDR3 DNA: TGTGCCAGTACCATGACTAGCGGGAGGAGTACGCAGTATTTT
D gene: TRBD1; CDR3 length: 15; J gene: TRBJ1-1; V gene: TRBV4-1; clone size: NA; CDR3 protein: CASSQRQGWYTEAFF; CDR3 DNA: TGCGCCAGCAGCCAGCGACAGGGGTGGTACACTGAAGCTTTCTTT
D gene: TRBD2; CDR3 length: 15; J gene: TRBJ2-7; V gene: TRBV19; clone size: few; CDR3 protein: CASSPGTSGSYEQYF; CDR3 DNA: TGTGCCAGTAGTCCCGGGACTAGCGGATCATACGAGCAGTACTTC
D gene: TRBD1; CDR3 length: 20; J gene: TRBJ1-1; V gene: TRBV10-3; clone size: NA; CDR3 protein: CAISESSWNRDRVISGEAFF; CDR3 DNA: TGTGCCATCAGTGAGTCGTCGTGGAATCGGGACAGGGTAATCAGTGGTGAAGCTTTCTTT
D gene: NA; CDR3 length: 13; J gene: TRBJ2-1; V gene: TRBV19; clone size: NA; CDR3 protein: CASSLPSYNEQFF; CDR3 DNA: TGTGCCAGTAGTTTGCCTAGCTACAATGAGCAGTTCTTC
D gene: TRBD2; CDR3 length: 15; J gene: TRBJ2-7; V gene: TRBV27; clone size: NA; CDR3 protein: CASDPSGDAGNEQYF; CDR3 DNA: TGTGCCAGCGACCCCAGCGGGGATGCAGGAAACGAGCAGTACTTC
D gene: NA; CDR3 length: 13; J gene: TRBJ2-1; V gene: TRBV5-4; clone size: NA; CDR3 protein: CASSPGGKIEQFF; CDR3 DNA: TGTGCCAGCAGCCCCGGAGGGAAGATTGAGCAGTTCTTC
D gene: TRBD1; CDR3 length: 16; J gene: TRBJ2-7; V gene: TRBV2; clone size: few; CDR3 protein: CASSEGEGTGEDEQYF; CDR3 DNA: TGTGCCAGCAGTGAAGGTGAGGGCACAGGGGAAGACGAGCAGTACTTC
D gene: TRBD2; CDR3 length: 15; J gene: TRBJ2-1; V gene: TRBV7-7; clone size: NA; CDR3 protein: CASSLGTSGSYEQFF; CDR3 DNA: TGTGCTAGCAGCTTAGGGACTAGCGGGAGTTATGAGCAGTTCTTC
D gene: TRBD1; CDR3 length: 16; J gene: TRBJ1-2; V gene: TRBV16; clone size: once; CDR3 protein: CASSQSVSQGGYGYTF; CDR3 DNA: TGTGCCAGCAGCCAATCCGTGAGCCAGGGGGGCTATGGCTACACCTTC
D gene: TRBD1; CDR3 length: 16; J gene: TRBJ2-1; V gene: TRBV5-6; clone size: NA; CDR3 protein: CASSLAGQGTYNEQFF; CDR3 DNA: TGTGCCAGCAGCTTGGCCGGACAGGGAACCTACAATGAGCAGTTCTTC